This T cell receptor (beta chain) was sequenced in a study of T cell changes during pregnancy in multiple sclerosis. The germline V gene encodes CDR1 SGHTA and CDR2 FQGNSA. Trimming removed 4 bases at V and 0 bases at J, with 11 bases between. This CDR3 has 15 residues. The sample holds a few counts of this clone. Assay: immunoSEQ multiplex PCR; the TCRdb copy retains only in-frame clones and omits some. The data hold approximately 51,000 clones, with around 93% observed a single time. The clonotype comes from a female donor with multiple sclerosis, enrolled in a pregnancy study. V is TRBV7-2 and J is TRBJ2-3; TRBD2 might be the D (6 bases). The sample was CD4+ T cells from peripheral blood mononuclear cells, taken after pregnancy. For the CDR3, the DNA is TGTGCCAGCAGCTCCTTAGCGGTTAGCACAGATACGCAGTATTTT. Protein: CASSSLAVSTDTQYF.